This T cell receptor (beta chain) was identified in a study of PD-1 blockade in classical Hodgkin lymphoma. Study-level findings and limits: Sources of repertoire differences remain undefined, possibly disease activity or prior therapy.

Trimming left V 4 bases short and J 5 bases short, with 6 bases between. Germline-derived CDR1 and CDR2 are SEHNR and FQNEAQ (reference sequence). CDR3 size: 11 residues. Relapse was seen in all patients after autologous stem cell transplantation, and brentuximab vedotin exposure was variable. Libraries were prepared by immunoSEQ multiplex PCR; TCRdb keeps only in-frame clonotypes and omits some of them. In the table there are approximately 36,000 clones, roughly three quarters of which are singletons. A remark on this clone: What it binds is not known.

V usage is TRBV7-9 and J usage is TRBJ2-7; D unclear. Source: peripheral blood mononuclear cells (PBMCs), taken before the second cycle of nivolumab. The sequence was collected from a human donor with classical Hodgkin lymphoma. The CDR3, as DNA: TGTGCCAGCAGCTCCTTTGACGAGCAGTACTTC. Its translation is CASSSFDEQYF.